This TCR beta chain was profiled in a study of T cell responses to AZD1222 COVID-19 vaccine. This table comes from immunoSEQ multiplex PCR, and its TCRdb copy is limited to in-frame clones, with some not included. The repertoire includes about 160,000 clones, 85% to 90% of them detected once, and around 4.4% sits in the top ten. This clone was recorded only once. Its target is unknown. Points from the study as a whole: The donor cohort was predominantly white British with a female majority, and clonal diversity may have been underestimated. Recipients of AZD1222 seropositive at baseline numbered only 6 or 7.

V was trimmed by 6 bases and J by 0 bases, leaving 14 bases between them. Germline-derived CDR1 and CDR2 are MDHEN and SYDVKM. There are 15 residues in the CDR3. The sequenced sample was peripheral blood, obtained 28 days after the second AZD1222 dose. V is TRBV28 and J is TRBJ1-2, with TRBD1 as a possible D gene (6 bases). This sequence originates from an adult who received the AZD1222 COVID-19 vaccine. The CDR3 loop is CASRSPGHTNYGYTF. CDR3 DNA sequence: TGTGCCAGCAGATCGCCGGGACACACTAACTATGGCTACACCTTC.